A single sample gave rise to the 15 T cell receptor beta chains below, sequenced in a study of T cell responses to AZD1222 COVID-19 vaccine. The assay was immunoSEQ multiplex PCR, and TCRdb's table has in-frame clones only and misses some. Here the sample spans around 100,000 clones, roughly 86% being singletons. The input for sequencing was peripheral blood, taken on day 0 of MenACWY control vaccination. Receptor source: an adult in good health.

The chain recombines TRBV28 with TRBJ1-1; 8 nucleotides line up with TRBD1. V was pared by 2 bases and J by 6 bases, with 2 bases of the junction left unmatched. Germline V CDR1 and CDR2: MDHEN, SYDVKM. This CDR3 spans 13 amino acids. CDR3 DNA sequence: TGTGCCAGCAGTTTAGCAGGGGGCTCTGAAGCTTTCTTT. It codes for CASSLAGGSEAFF.

V usage is TRBV5-1 and J usage is TRBJ2-3; D uncertain. CDR1 and CDR2 from the germline V gene are SGHRS and YFSETQ. CDR3 length: 14 amino acids. With 0 bases removed from V and 10 bases from J, the gap between germline ends came to 15 bases. Here the CDR3 DNA reads TGCGCCAGCAGCTTGGGGCAGCCCTCACCAGCGCAGTATTTT. This sequence encodes CASSLGQPSPAQYF.

The chain combines TRBV3-1 (or the pseudogene TRBV3-2) with TRBJ2-7; TRBD1 matches 7 bases. The CDR3 spans 15 residues. CDR1 and CDR2 (germline): LGHDT, YNNKEL (reference sequence). V dropped 4 bases and J dropped 2; count of bases not matched to a gene: 8. CDR3 region: CASSRLDRMPYEQYF. The DNA of the CDR3 is TGTGCCAGCAGCCGACTGGACAGGATGCCCTACGAGCAGTACTTC.

This chain links TRBV9 with TRBJ2-2; maybe TRBD2 (6 bases). Germline V gives CDR1 SGDLS, CDR2 YYNGEE. Trimming left V 0 bases short and J 3 bases short, with 15 bases between. The CDR3 is 17 residues long. The CDR3 spells CASSVVGGSGYTGELFF. Here the CDR3 DNA reads TGTGCCAGCAGCGTAGTAGGAGGGTCCGGGTACACCGGGGAGCTGTTTTTT.

The sample holds one count of this clone. This chain's CDR3 is CASRQRGGDTQYF. The CDR3 nucleotides are TGTGCCAGCAGACAGCGGGGAGGGGATACGCAGTATTTT. The V call is TRBV6-5, the J call TRBJ2-3; 7 bases line up with TRBD2. This CDR3 has 13 residues. V lost 6 bases to trimming and J lost 6 bases; unmatched junction nucleotides: 6. Germline V CDR1 and CDR2: MNHEY, SVGAGI.

To note about this clone: Other DNA sequences in this sample translate to the same CDR3. V usage is TRBV18 and J usage is TRBJ2-3; D ambiguous. Germline CDR1 reads KGHSH; CDR2 reads LQKENI. The CDR3 has 13 amino acids. Trimming left V 3 bases short and J 2 bases short, with 6 bases between. Written as DNA, the CDR3 is TGTGCCAGCTCACCCCCGTTCACAGATACGCAGTATTTT. Amino acid sequence: CASSPPFTDTQYF.

The genes are TRBV20-1 and TRBJ1-1, with D uncertain. The V gene's germline CDR1 is DFQATT and CDR2 SNEGSKA (reference sequence). The CDR3 is 13 amino acids. V lost 3 bases and J lost 5, with 13 bases in between. The CDR3 DNA reads TGCAGTGCTAGTGGCGTATCTGGGACTGAAGCTTTCTTT. This gives the protein CSASGVSGTEAFF.

The CDR3 sequence: CASSLGPDSYEQYF. The DNA of the CDR3 is TGTGCCAGCAGCTTAGGTCCAGACTCCTACGAGCAGTACTTC. The V call is TRBV11-3, the J call TRBJ2-7; D is ambiguous. In germline, CDR1 is SGHNT, CDR2 YENEEA. The CDR3 consists of 14 residues. V shed 1 base and J shed 0 bases, with 7 bases lying between them.

The V call is TRBV29-1, the J call TRBJ1-1; D perhaps matches TRBD1 (5 bases). The length of the CDR3 is 12 residues. V was cut by 6 bases and J by 4 bases, with 12 bases left in between. Germline V gene lookup returns CDR1 SQVTM and CDR2 ANQGSEA. CDR3 sequence reads: CSVGHHLTEAFF. The CDR3 region has the DNA TGCAGCGTCGGACATCACCTCACTGAAGCTTTCTTT.

The chain joins TRBV18 to TRBJ1-5; D perhaps matches TRBD1 (6 bases). CDR3 length: 15 amino acids. V was clipped by 4 bases and J by 8 bases, with 18 bases between them. Germline CDR1 is KGHSH and CDR2 is LQKENI. As DNA, the CDR3 is TGTGCCAGCTCACTCATAGGGGGGGAAAGGAAGCCCCAGCATTTT. Translated, it gives CASSLIGGERKPQHF.

The chain joins TRBV2 to TRBJ2-7; 12 nucleotides match TRBD2. V lost 7 bases, J lost 2 bases, and 6 bases stayed unmatched. Germline values: CDR1 SNHLY, CDR2 FYNNEI. The CDR3 totals 15 residues. The CDR3 region is CASTGLAGSAYEQYF. CDR3 sequence (DNA): TGTGCCAGCACGGGACTAGCGGGCTCCGCCTACGAGCAGTACTTC.

The V gene is TRBV28, the J gene TRBJ2-7, with TRBD1 matching 11 bases. The V gene's germline CDR1 is MDHEN and CDR2 SYDVKM. J was trimmed by 0 bases and V by 6 bases; bases with no gene match: 4. The CDR3 covers 15 residues. The CDR3 sequence: CASRRDRGFSYEQYF. Here the CDR3 DNA reads TGTGCCAGCAGGCGGGACAGGGGGTTCTCCTACGAGCAGTACTTC.

This chain connects TRBV28 to TRBJ1-4; D gene ambiguous. V was cut by 1 base and J by 0 bases, with 12 bases left in between. Per the germline V gene, CDR1 is MDHEN and CDR2 is SYDVKM. This CDR3 contains 17 residues. DNA of the CDR3: TGTGCCAGCAGTTTATCGCTCGAGGATGCAACTAATGAAAAACTGTTTTTT. Translating it yields CASSLSLEDATNEKLFF.

This chain connects TRBV28 to TRBJ2-1; the D is unclear. The CDR3 loop spans 15 amino acids. Trimming cost V 3 bases and J 2 bases, with 11 bases left between them. CDR1 MDHEN and CDR2 SYDVKM come from the germline V gene. DNA for the CDR3: TGTGCCAGCAGTTTGGGTCTACCAGCCTACAATGAGCAGTTCTTC. It encodes CASSLGLPAYNEQFF.

The CDR3 spells CAWRSGLGANYGYTF. The CDR3 DNA reads as TGTGCCTGGAGGTCGGGGCTAGGTGCTAACTATGGCTACACCTTC. This rearrangement joins TRBV30 to TRBJ1-2; D perhaps matches TRBD1 (5 bases). The CDR3 contains 15 residues. CDR1 and CDR2 from the germline V gene are GTSNPN and SVGIG (reference sequence). The V end lost 3 bases, the J end lost 0 bases, and 14 bases lay between the germline ends.